This TCR beta chain was documented in a study of T cell responses to AZD1222 COVID-19 vaccine. The study, taken as a whole, reports: Variant regions that are unmutated are reportedly the target of nearly half of spike-specific TCRs.

The repertoire was sequenced with immunoSEQ multiplex PCR; TCRdb's copy has only in-frame clones and lacks some. The data show 100,000 to 140,000 clones, more than 70% seen once. CDR3 length: 15 residues. Germline-derived CDR1 and CDR2 are SGHTS and YDEGEE. Losses at the gene ends were 3 bases for V and 0 bases for J; bases not matched to a gene: 1. In regard to this clone: The antigen is unknown.

This TCR derives from an adult in good health. V is TRBV5-8 and J is TRBJ1-5; 9 bases agree with TRBD1. Sample: peripheral blood, taken on day 0 of AZD1222 vaccination. As DNA, the CDR3 is TGTGCCAGCAGCTGGGGACAGGGTAGCAATCAGCCCCAGCATTTT. Translation gives CASSWGQGSNQPQHF.